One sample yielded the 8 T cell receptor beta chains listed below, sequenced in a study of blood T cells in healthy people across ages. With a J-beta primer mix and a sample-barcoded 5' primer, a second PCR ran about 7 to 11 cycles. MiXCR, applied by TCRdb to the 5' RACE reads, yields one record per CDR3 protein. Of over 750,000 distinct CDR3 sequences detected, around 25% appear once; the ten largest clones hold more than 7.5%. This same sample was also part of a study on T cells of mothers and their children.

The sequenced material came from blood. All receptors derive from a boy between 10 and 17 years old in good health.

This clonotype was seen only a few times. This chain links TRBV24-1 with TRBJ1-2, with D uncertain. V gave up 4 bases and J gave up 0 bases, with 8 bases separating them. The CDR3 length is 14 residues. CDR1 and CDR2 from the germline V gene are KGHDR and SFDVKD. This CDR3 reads CATSEVGTNYGYTF. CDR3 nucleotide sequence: TGTGCCACCAGTGAGGTCGGTACTAACTATGGCTACACCTTC.

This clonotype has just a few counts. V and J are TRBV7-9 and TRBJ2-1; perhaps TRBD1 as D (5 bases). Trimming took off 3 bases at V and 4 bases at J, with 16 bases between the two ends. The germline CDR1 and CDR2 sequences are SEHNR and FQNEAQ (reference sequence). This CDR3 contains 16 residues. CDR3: CASSFLGQTFYNEQFF. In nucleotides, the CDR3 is TGTGCCAGCAGCTTTCTGGGGCAGACCTTTTACAATGAGCAGTTCTTC.

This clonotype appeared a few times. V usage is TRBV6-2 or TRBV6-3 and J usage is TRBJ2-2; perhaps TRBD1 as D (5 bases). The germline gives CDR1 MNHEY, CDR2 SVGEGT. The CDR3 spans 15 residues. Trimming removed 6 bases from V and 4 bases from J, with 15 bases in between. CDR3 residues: CASRIQGRCTGELFF. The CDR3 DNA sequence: TGTGCCAGCAGGATTCAGGGTCGGTGCACCGGGGAGCTGTTTTTT.

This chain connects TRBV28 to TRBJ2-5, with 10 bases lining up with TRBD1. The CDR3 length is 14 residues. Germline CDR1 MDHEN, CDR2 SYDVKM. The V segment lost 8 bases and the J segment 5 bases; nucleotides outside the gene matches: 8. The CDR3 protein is CASLPGQGRETQYF. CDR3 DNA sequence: TGTGCCAGCCTCCCGGGACAGGGGAGGGAGACCCAGTACTTC.

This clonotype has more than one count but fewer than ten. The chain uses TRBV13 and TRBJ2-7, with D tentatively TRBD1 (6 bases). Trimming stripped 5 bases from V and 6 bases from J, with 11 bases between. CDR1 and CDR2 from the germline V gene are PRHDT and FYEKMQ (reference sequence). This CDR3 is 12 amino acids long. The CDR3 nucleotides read TGTGCCAGCAGCCCACAGGGTGTCGAGCAGTACTTC. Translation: CASSPQGVEQYF. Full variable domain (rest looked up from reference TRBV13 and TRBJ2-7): AAGVIQSPRHLIKEKRETATLKCYPIPRHDTVYWYQQGPGQDPQFLISFYEKMQSDKGSIPDRFSAQQFSDYHSELNMSSLELGDSALYFCASSPQGVEQYFGPGTRLTVT.

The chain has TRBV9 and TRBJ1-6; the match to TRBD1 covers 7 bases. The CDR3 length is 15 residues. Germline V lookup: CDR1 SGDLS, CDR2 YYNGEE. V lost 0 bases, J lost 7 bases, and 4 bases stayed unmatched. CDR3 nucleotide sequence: TGTGCCAGCAGCGTAGAGGGGGCGGTCAATTCACCCCTCCACTTT. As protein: CASSVEGAVNSPLHF.

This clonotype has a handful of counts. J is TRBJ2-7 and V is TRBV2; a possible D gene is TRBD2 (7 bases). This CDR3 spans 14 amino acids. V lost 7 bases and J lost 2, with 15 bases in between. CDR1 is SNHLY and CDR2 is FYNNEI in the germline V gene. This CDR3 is CASTVGGAAYEQYF. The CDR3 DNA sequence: TGTGCCAGCACGGTAGGGGGGGCGGCCTACGAGCAGTACTTC.

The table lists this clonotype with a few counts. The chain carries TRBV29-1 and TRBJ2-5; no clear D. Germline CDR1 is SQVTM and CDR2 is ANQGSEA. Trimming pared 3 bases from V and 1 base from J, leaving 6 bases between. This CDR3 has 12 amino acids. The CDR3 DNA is TGCAGCGTTGAGGCAGTCCAAGAGACCCAGTACTTC. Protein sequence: CSVEAVQETQYF.